Described below is a single T cell receptor beta chain sequence and its context. The antigen remains unidentified. These data originate in a study of T cell responses to AZD1222 COVID-19 vaccine. Trimming cost V 2 bases and J 7 bases, with 8 bases left between them. The CDR3 is made up of 12 amino acids. Germline V gene data show CDR1 as MNHEY and CDR2 as SVGEGT. Regarding the study as a whole: Spike-specific TCR breadth and depth both grew after two AZD1222 doses. At study baseline, merely a handful of AZD1222 recipients were seropositive. CD4 TCRs associated with vaccination spanned spike, dominating at 160-218 and 743-854.

Assay used: immunoSEQ multiplex PCR; TCRdb lists only in-frame clones, some missing. The table records 90,000 to 120,000 clones, over 85% of them present only once. The source is an adult in good health. The sequencing used peripheral blood, collected on day 0 of MenACWY control vaccination. This chain links TRBV6-2 or TRBV6-3 with TRBJ1-1; no reliable D call. This chain's CDR3 is CASSYGRIEAFF. The CDR3 region has the DNA TGTGCCAGCAGTTACGGGCGAATTGAAGCTTTCTTT.